This T cell receptor (beta chain) was identified during a study of blood T cells in healthy people across ages. CDR3 length equals 14 residues. CDR1 and CDR2 from the germline V gene are SSHAT and FNYEAQ (reference sequence). In regard to this clonotype: An end of the junction does not agree with germline; a read error may underlie this.

For the second PCR, which ran for roughly 6 to 12 cycles, a sample-barcoded 5' primer and a J-beta primer mix were used. TCRdb re-called the 5' RACE reads with MiXCR, one entry per CDR3 protein. This repertoire shows around 800,000 distinct CDR3 sequences, around a quarter found once; its top ten account for 3%. These same records also appear under a second study, on T cells of mothers and their children.

The rearrangement uses TRBV7-7 and TRBJ2-7, with TRBD2 matching over 7 bases. The sample comprised blood. This TCR came from a boy aged 10-17 years in good health. CDR3 nucleotide sequence: TGTGCCAGCAGCCCAGCAGGGACTACCTACAAGCAGTACTTC. Protein product: CASSPAGTTYKQYF.